What follows are 25 T cell receptor beta chains derived from one specimen sequenced in a study of blood T cell repertoires in COVID-19. Sequencing used immunoSEQ multiplex PCR; TCRdb keeps in-frame clones, though not all of them. Found here are about 100,000 clones, about 80% of them singletons; the top ten hold around 30%. The sequenced sample was peripheral blood. These receptor sequences come from a man between 65 and 79 years old with active or convalescent COVID-19.

The chain recombines TRBV6-5 with TRBJ2-7; 7 bases fit TRBD2. The germline V gene encodes CDR1 MNHEY and CDR2 SVGAGI. This CDR3 comprises 14 residues. J lost 0 bases, V lost 6 bases, and 5 bases had no gene match. The CDR3 sequence is CASRSGGGSYEQYF. Here the CDR3 DNA reads TGTGCCAGCAGGTCGGGCGGGGGCTCCTACGAGCAGTACTTC.

This clone was recorded only once. The same CDR3 arises from other DNA sequences in this sample as well. The V call is TRBV28, the J call TRBJ1-6, with 8 positions matching TRBD1. CDR1 is MDHEN, CDR2 SYDVKM, per germline. The ends lost 5 bases at V and 6 bases at J; junction bases unmatched: 3. The CDR3 is 14 residues long. CDR3 DNA: TGTGCCAGCAGTAGCGGACAGGGTAATTCACCCCTCCACTTT. It codes for CASSSGQGNSPLHF. Drawing the rest from reference TRBV28 and TRBJ1-6, the complete variable domain is DVKVTQSSRYLVKRTGEKVFLECVQDMDHENMFWYRQDPGLGLRLIYFSYDVKMKEKGDIPEGYSVSREKKERFSLILESASTNQTSMYLCASSSGQGNSPLHFGNGTRLTVT.

The chain joins TRBV30 to TRBJ2-5; D not certain. V gave up 2 bases and J gave up 9 bases, with 22 bases separating them. The germline CDR1 and CDR2 sequences are GTSNPN and SVGIG (reference sequence). The CDR3 length is 15 residues. CDR3 in DNA: TGTGCCTGGAGTTCACTACATGGCTTTGGTGGGTCCCAGTACTTC. It codes for CAWSSLHGFGGSQYF.

The chain carries TRBV18 and TRBJ2-1, with 11 nucleotides matching TRBD2. The CDR3 length is 16 residues. The ends lost 0 bases at V and 7 bases at J; junction bases unmatched: 5. Germline V CDR1 and CDR2: KGHSH, LQKENI. CDR3 sequence (DNA): TGTGCCAGCTCACCACCTAGCGGGAGGGTACTAAATGAGCAGTTCTTC. Translated, it gives CASSPPSGRVLNEQFF.

This clone was seen only a few times. The rearrangement links TRBV7-3 to TRBJ2-7; D is undetermined. V was trimmed by 5 bases and J by 5 bases, leaving 13 bases between them. CDR1 is SGHTA, CDR2 FQGTGA, per germline. This CDR3 is 13 amino acids long. For the CDR3, the DNA is TGTGCCAGCAGCATCGACACACACCACGAGCAGTACTTC. It codes for CASSIDTHHEQYF.

In its sample, this clone was seen a few times. The V gene is TRBV5-1, the J gene TRBJ2-2; the D gene is possibly TRBD2 (6 bases). The CDR3 is 15 amino acids. Looked up from germline, CDR1 is SGHRS and CDR2 is YFSETQ. Trimming took 4 bases from V and 2 from J, leaving 12 bases between them. CDR3 amino acids: CASSRDSSNTGELFF. In DNA, the CDR3 is TGCGCCAGCAGCCGGGACTCTTCTAACACCGGGGAGCTGTTTTTT.

This clone showed up many times. The chain joins TRBV9 to TRBJ2-5; 9 bases fit TRBD1. Germline V gives CDR1 SGDLS, CDR2 YYNGEE. The CDR3 has 14 residues. Trimming removed 4 bases from V and 5 bases from J; junction bases left unmatched: 6. As DNA, the CDR3 is TGTGCCAGCAGCTACGGGACAGGGTTTGAGACCCAGTACTTC. Protein sequence: CASSYGTGFETQYF.

This clone is a singleton in its sample. The CDR3 region has the DNA TGTGCCAGCAGTGAAGAACTAGCGGGAGTGTTTTCCTACGAGCAGTACTTC. It is translated as CASSEELAGVFSYEQYF. The V and J genes are TRBV6-1 and TRBJ2-7, with 11 nucleotides matching TRBD2. The CDR3 loop spans 17 amino acids. In germline, CDR1 is MNHNS, CDR2 SASEGT. V was pared by 1 base and J by 1 base, with 6 bases of the junction left unmatched.

The rearrangement links TRBV18 to TRBJ1-2; tentatively, D is TRBD1 (5 bases). The germline gives CDR1 KGHSH, CDR2 LQKENI. Trimming pared 3 bases from V and 7 bases from J, leaving 18 bases between. This CDR3 has 15 residues. The chain's CDR3 is CASSPRERGLGGYTF. CDR3 bases: TGTGCCAGCTCACCCAGGGAAAGAGGTCTGGGTGGCTACACCTTC.

The V gene is TRBV4-1, the J gene TRBJ2-7; 7 nucleotides align to TRBD1. Losses at the gene ends were 1 base for V and 7 bases for J; bases not matched to a gene: 13. The germline CDR1 and CDR2 sequences are MGHRA and YSYEKL. The CDR3 spans 16 residues. CDR3 protein: CASSQGWGDRAQEQYF. CDR3 bases: TGCGCCAGCAGCCAAGGCTGGGGAGACAGGGCCCAGGAGCAGTACTTC.

V usage is TRBV7-8 and J usage is TRBJ2-5, with D possibly matching TRBD1 (6 bases). From germline, CDR1 is SGHVS and CDR2 FQNEAQ. Trimming took 1 base from V and 5 from J, leaving 11 bases between them. This CDR3 region has 14 residues. This CDR3 reads CASSLVEGVETQYF. The CDR3 DNA reads TGTGCCAGCAGCTTAGTCGAGGGGGTCGAGACCCAGTACTTC. Together with reference TRBV7-8 and TRBJ2-5, the CDR3 gives the full variable domain: GAGVSQSPRYKVAKRGQDVALRCDPISGHVSLFWYQQALGQGPEFLTYFQNEAQLDKSGLPSDRFFAERPEGSVSTLKIQRTQQEDSAVYLCASSLVEGVETQYFGPGTRLLVL.

The table lists this clone with a count of one. This chain joins TRBV7-9 and TRBJ2-4; maybe TRBD1 (5 bases). Between the trimmed V and J ends, which lost 1 base and 0 bases, there was a span of 10 bases. Germline CDR1 and CDR2: SEHNR and FQNEAQ (reference sequence). The CDR3 runs 16 residues. CDR3 DNA: TGTGCCAGCAGCTTAGTGGGGCCCCTAGCCAAAAACATTCAGTACTTC. Amino acids: CASSLVGPLAKNIQYF.

This clone was counted only a few times. CDR3 amino acids: CASTETGNSNQPQHF. The DNA of the CDR3 is TGTGCCAGCACCGAGACAGGGAATAGCAATCAGCCCCAGCATTTT. The rearrangement links TRBV19 to TRBJ1-5; 7 bases are a match to TRBD1. Germline CDR1 LNHDA, CDR2 SQIVND (reference sequence). V lost 9 bases and J lost 0; bases outside the gene matches: 8. This CDR3 region has 15 residues.

V usage is TRBV10-2 and J usage is TRBJ1-2; D unclear. The CDR3 loop spans 11 amino acids. Germline CDR1 and CDR2: WSHSY and SAAADI. Trimming removed 4 bases at V and 4 bases at J, with 4 bases between. The CDR3 spells CASSASYGYTF. CDR3 DNA sequence: TGCGCCAGCAGTGCCAGCTATGGCTACACCTTC.

The chain joins TRBV4-3 to TRBJ2-1; tentatively, D is TRBD2 (5 bases). Trimming cost V 3 bases and J 4 bases, with 13 bases left between them. This CDR3 is 15 amino acids long. Germline V gene sequence: CDR1 LGHNA, CDR2 YSLEER. For the CDR3, the DNA is TGCGCCAGCAGCCATAGCGCGGACGCGTACAATGAGCAGTTCTTC. It translates to CASSHSADAYNEQFF.

The chain uses TRBV9 and TRBJ2-1; 7 bases are shared with TRBD2. V was pared by 2 bases and J by 7 bases, with 9 bases of the junction left unmatched. The CDR3 totals 15 residues. CDR1 is SGDLS, CDR2 YYNGEE, per germline. The CDR3 region is CASSVAPSGANEQFF. Written as DNA, the CDR3 is TGTGCCAGCAGCGTTGCCCCTAGCGGAGCAAATGAGCAGTTCTTC.

The V and J genes are TRBV4-3 and TRBJ1-2; 11 bases map to TRBD1. V was pared by 4 bases and J by 4 bases, with 5 bases of the junction left unmatched. This CDR3 is 15 amino acids long. CDR1 is LGHNA and CDR2 is YSLEER in the germline V gene. The chain's CDR3 is CASSPSGTGGYGYTF. CDR3 DNA sequence: TGCGCCAGCAGCCCATCCGGGACAGGGGGCTATGGCTACACCTTC.

The rearrangement links TRBV29-1 to TRBJ2-7, with 8 nucleotides matching TRBD1. Germline loops: CDR1 SQVTM, CDR2 ANQGSEA. The CDR3 has 15 residues. V lost 6 bases to trimming and J lost 7 bases; unmatched junction nucleotides: 17. The DNA for the CDR3 is TGCAGCGTCACCTCTGACAGGGGTCCCCTGGGGGAGCAGTACTTC. Amino acid sequence: CSVTSDRGPLGEQYF.

The V gene is TRBV7-6, the J gene TRBJ2-7; 7 bases match TRBD1. Trimming at V came to 5 bases and at J to 6 bases, leaving 4 bases not matched to a gene. This CDR3 is 12 amino acids long. CDR1 is SGHVS, CDR2 FNYEAQ, per germline. CDR3 loop: CASSNDRVEQYF. As DNA, the CDR3 is TGTGCCAGCAGCAACGACAGGGTCGAGCAGTACTTC.

The chain joins TRBV6-4 to TRBJ1-5, with D tentatively TRBD1 (6 bases). The CDR3 runs 13 residues. Trimming stripped 3 bases from V and 4 bases from J, with 7 bases between. CDR1 and CDR2 from the germline V gene are MRHNA and SNTAGT. CDR3: CASSEDRNQPQHF. The CDR3 DNA follows: TGTGCCAGCAGTGAGGACAGAAATCAGCCCCAGCATTTT.

The chain has TRBV3-1 (or the pseudogene TRBV3-2) and TRBJ2-5; 7 positions match TRBD2. The CDR3 totals 17 residues. Germline V gene lookup returns CDR1 LGHDT and CDR2 YNNKEL (reference sequence). V shed 0 bases and J 2 bases; nucleotides not matched to a gene: 9. CDR3 nucleotides: TGTGCCAGCAGCCAAGACCCCGCGGGAGCCCCTCAAGAGACCCAGTACTTC. It specifies CASSQDPAGAPQETQYF.

The V gene is TRBV11-2, the J gene TRBJ2-2; possibly TRBD2 for D (6 bases). Germline loops: CDR1 SGHAT, CDR2 FQNNGV. The CDR3 contains 13 residues. The V end lost 5 bases, the J end lost 3 bases, and 7 bases lay between the germline ends. The CDR3 region has the DNA TGTGCCAGCAGCCCGGGGGACACCGGGGAGCTGTTTTTT. This gives the protein CASSPGDTGELFF.

This sequence joins TRBV28 and TRBJ2-3; D gene uncertain. Trimming stripped 2 bases from V and 2 bases from J, with 8 bases between. The CDR3 has 14 residues. CDR1 is MDHEN, CDR2 SYDVKM, per germline. CDR3 sequence (DNA): TGTGCCAGCAGTTTAGGCATATTCACAGATACGCAGTATTTT. Protein product: CASSLGIFTDTQYF.

The V call is TRBV11-3, the J call TRBJ2-1; TRBD2 agrees at 7 bases. There are 14 residues in the CDR3. Germline CDR1 is SGHNT and CDR2 is YENEEA. V lost 8 bases to trimming and J lost 4 bases; unmatched junction nucleotides: 8. The CDR3 loop reads CASSRASGYNEQFF. As DNA, the CDR3 is TGTGCCAGCTCCCGGGCTAGCGGATACAATGAGCAGTTCTTC.

The chain joins TRBV30 to TRBJ2-3; TRBD2 aligns across 8 bases. J gave up 4 bases and V 0 bases, and 0 bases lay outside the gene matches. The CDR3 covers 13 residues. Germline CDR1 and CDR2: GTSNPN and SVGIG (reference sequence). The DNA of the CDR3 is TGTGCCTGGAGTGTCGGGGGGGCAGATACGCAGTATTTT. It specifies CAWSVGGADTQYF.